One T cell receptor beta chain is described in this entry. The CDR3 length is 15 residues. Trimming cost V 4 bases and J 3 bases; bases outside gene matches: 7. Germline CDR1 is MNHEY and CDR2 is SVGAGI. The sample comes from a study of blood T cell repertoires in COVID-19. Study context: Researchers got acute and convalescent COVID-19 samples from the United States, Italy and Spain. Nucleic acid was either cDNA or gDNA, and it came from T cells, B-cell-depleted T cells, or PBMCs.

In the authors' workflow: Counts of nucleated cells, estimated from reference gene primer amplification, were obtained. The repertoire was sequenced with immunoSEQ multiplex PCR; TCRdb's copy has only in-frame clones and lacks some. The V and J calls and clone size come from that table; D and trimming were worked out from the DNA. The sample lists about 79,000 clones, around nine tenths occurring once. Sequencing input: peripheral blood. This TCR came from a man aged 50 to 59 with active COVID-19. V gene TRBV6-5 combines with J gene TRBJ2-7, with TRBD2 matching 9 bases. The CDR3 DNA reads TGTGCCAGCAGTTGGCGGCTAGCGGGACACTACGAGCAGTACTTC. It translates to CASSWRLAGHYEQYF.